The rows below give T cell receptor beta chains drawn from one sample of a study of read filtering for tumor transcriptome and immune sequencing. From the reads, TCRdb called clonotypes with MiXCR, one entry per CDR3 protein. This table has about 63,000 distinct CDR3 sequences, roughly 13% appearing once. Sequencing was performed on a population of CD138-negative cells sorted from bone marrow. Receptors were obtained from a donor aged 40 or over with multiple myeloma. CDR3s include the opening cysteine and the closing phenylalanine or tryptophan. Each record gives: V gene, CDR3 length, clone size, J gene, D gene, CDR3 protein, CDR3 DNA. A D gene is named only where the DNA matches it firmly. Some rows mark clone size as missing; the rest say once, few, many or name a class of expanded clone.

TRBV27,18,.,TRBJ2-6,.,CASSSHRNPRSGANVLTF,TGTGCCAGCAGTTCCCACAGAAACCCACGCTCTGGGGCCAACGTCCTGACTTTC
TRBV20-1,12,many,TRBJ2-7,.,CSAKARGYEQYF,TGCAGTGCCAAAGCGAGGGGGTACGAGCAGTACTTC
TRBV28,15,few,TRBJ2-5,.,CASNKDSDGQETQYF,TGTGCCAGCAACAAGGACAGTGATGGGCAAGAGACCCAGTACTTC
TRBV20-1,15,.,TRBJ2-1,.,CSAREGRVSYNEQFF,TGCAGTGCTAGAGAGGGACGAGTCTCCTACAATGAGCAGTTCTTC
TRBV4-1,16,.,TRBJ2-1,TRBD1,CASRKGGTGGYNEQFF,TGCGCCAGCAGGAAAGGCGGGACAGGGGGCTACAATGAGCAGTTCTTC
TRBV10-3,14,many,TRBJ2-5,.,CAISEFRDQETQYF,TGTGCCATCAGTGAGTTTAGGGACCAAGAGACCCAGTACTTC
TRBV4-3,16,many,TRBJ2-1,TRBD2,CASSQDLAGFYNEQFF,TGCGCCAGCAGCCAAGACTTAGCGGGATTTTACAATGAGCAGTTCTTC
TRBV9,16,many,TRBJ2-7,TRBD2,CASSVVTSGSRDEQYF,TGTGCCAGCAGCGTAGTGACTAGCGGGAGTCGGGACGAGCAGTACTTC
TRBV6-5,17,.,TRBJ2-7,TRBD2,CASSYQSFGRLSYEQYF,TGTGCCAGCAGTTACCAGTCATTCGGGAGGTTAAGCTACGAGCAGTACTTC
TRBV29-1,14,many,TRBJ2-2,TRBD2,CSVAAGGRSGELFF,TGCAGCGTTGCGGCGGGGGGCCGAAGCGGGGAGCTGTTTTTT
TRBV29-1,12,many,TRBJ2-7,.,CSVSAGPYEQYF,TGCAGCGTCTCAGCGGGCCCCTACGAGCAGTACTTC
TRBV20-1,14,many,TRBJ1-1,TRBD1,CSARDSGTATEAFF,TGCAGTGCTAGAGATTCCGGGACAGCCACTGAAGCTTTCTTT
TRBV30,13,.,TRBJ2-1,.,CALVASYHNEQFF,TGTGCCCTGGTAGCGTCTTACCACAATGAGCAGTTCTTC
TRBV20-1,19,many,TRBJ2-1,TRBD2,CSARPLSGSNRRSYNEQFF,TGCAGTGCTAGACCCCTCAGCGGGAGTAATAGACGCTCCTACAATGAGCAGTTCTTC
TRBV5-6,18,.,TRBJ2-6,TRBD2,CASSFWGGTPAGANVLTF,TGTGCCAGCAGCTTCTGGGGGGGAACGCCGGCTGGGGCCAACGTCCTGACTTTC
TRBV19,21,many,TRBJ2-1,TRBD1,CASSSHTSGTEFLRGDNEQFF,TGTGCCAGTAGTTCGCACACGTCCGGGACAGAATTCCTACGGGGTGACAATGAGCAGTTCTTC
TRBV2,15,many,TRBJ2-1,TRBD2,CASSTQSGTSNEQFF,TGTGCCAGCAGCACCCAGTCCGGGACTAGCAATGAGCAGTTCTTC
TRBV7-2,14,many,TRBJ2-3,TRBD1,CASSLDRMPDTQYF,TGTGCCAGCAGCTTGGACAGGATGCCAGATACGCAGTATTTT
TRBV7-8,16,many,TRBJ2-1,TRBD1,CASSLRDRSSYNEQFF,TGTGCCAGCAGCTTAAGGGACAGGAGCTCCTACAATGAGCAGTTCTTC
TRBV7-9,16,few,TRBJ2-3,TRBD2,CASFQTGGGPPDTQYF,TGTGCCAGCTTTCAAACGGGAGGGGGTCCCCCAGATACGCAGTATTTT
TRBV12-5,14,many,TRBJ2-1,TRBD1,CASGKRDRANEQFF,TGTGCTAGTGGTAAACGGGACAGGGCCAATGAGCAGTTCTTC
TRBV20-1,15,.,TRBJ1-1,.,CCARRQQGRGTEAFF,TGCTGTGCTAGGAGACAACAGGGAAGGGGCACTGAAGCTTTCTTT
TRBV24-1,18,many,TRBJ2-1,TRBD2,CATSDLAGTSGDYNEQFF,TGTGCCACCAGTGATTTGGCCGGGACTAGCGGGGACTACAATGAGCAGTTCTTC
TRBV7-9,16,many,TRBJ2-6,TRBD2,CASSTRTRTGANVLTF,TGTGCCAGCAGCACCCGGACTAGAACTGGGGCCAACGTCCTGACTTTC